The clone carrying this TCR beta chain has a handful of counts. Its antigen is not known. This sample stems from a study of OX40 agonist ivuxolimab in advanced cancers. The wider study: Prior checkpoint blockade (anti-PD-1, anti-PD-L1 or anti-CTLA-4) was permitted; around 39% had it.

Study-level findings and limits: The study found among the lowest clonal expansion in partial responders at 0.1-3.0 mg/kg.

The CDR3 consists of 13 residues. V was clipped by 8 bases and J by 0 bases, with 10 bases between them. The germline V gene encodes CDR1 SNHLY and CDR2 FYNNEI. Peripheral blood came from all dose cohorts at three timepoints. Assay: immunoSEQ multiplex PCR; the TCRdb copy retains only in-frame clones and omits some. The table records roughly 64,000 clones, approximately 81% of them present only once. The chain employs TRBV2 and TRBJ2-5; no definite D call. The sequence came from an adult with an advanced solid tumor such as melanoma, head and neck, liver or kidney cancer. The specimen comprised CD4+ or CD8+ T cells sorted from blood, sampled in a trial of the OX40 agonist ivuxolimab. CDR3 residues: CASERSYQETQYF. CDR3 DNA sequence: TGTGCCAGCGAACGGTCTTACCAAGAGACCCAGTACTTC. The full variable domain, in which reference TRBV2 and TRBJ2-5 provide the parts outside the CDR3, is EPEVTQTPSHQVTQMGQEVILRCVPISNHLYFYWYRQILGQKVEFLVSFYNNEISEKSEIFDDQFSVERPDGSNFTLKIRSTKLEDSAMYFCASERSYQETQYFGPGTRLLVL.